These 9 T cell receptor beta chains share one sample of origin, sequenced in a study of T cell changes during pregnancy in multiple sclerosis. Only in-frame clones appear in the TCRdb table, and some are missing; sequencing was by immunoSEQ multiplex PCR. This sample has some 50,000 clones, with around 93% found just once. This sample comprised CD8+ T cells from peripheral blood mononuclear cells, obtained in the first trimester of pregnancy. The receptors originated from a female donor with multiple sclerosis, enrolled in a pregnancy study.

The chain links TRBV6-6 to TRBJ1-2; D might be TRBD1 (6 bases). Trimming shortened V by 3 bases and J by 6 bases, and 20 bases separated the two germline ends. CDR1 is MNHNY, CDR2 SVGAGI, per germline (reference sequence). The CDR3 has 16 residues. The CDR3 DNA reads TGTGCCAGCAGTTATACCGGGACAATGTTTGGAGATGGCTACACCTTC. It yields the protein CASSYTGTMFGDGYTF.

J is TRBJ2-5 and V is TRBV7-9; 8 bases match TRBD1. J lost 0 bases, V lost 5 bases, and 2 bases had no gene match. In germline, CDR1 is SEHNR, CDR2 FQNEAQ (reference sequence). The CDR3 is made up of 14 amino acids. In DNA form, the CDR3 reads TGTGCCAGCAGCCCGGACAGGGACCAAGAGACCCAGTACTTC. Its protein product is CASSPDRDQETQYF.

The chain carries TRBV6-5 and TRBJ1-1; tentative D call: TRBD1 (5 bases). Trimming removed 6 bases at V and 1 base at J, with 9 bases between. Germline V CDR1 and CDR2: MNHEY, SVGAGI. The CDR3 extends over 13 amino acids. The CDR3 protein is CASSLDRNTEAFF. The CDR3 nucleotides are TGTGCCAGCAGCCTCGACAGGAACACTGAAGCTTTCTTT.

The chain combines TRBV7-9 with TRBJ1-2; a possible D gene is TRBD1 (6 bases). V dropped 7 bases and J dropped 2 bases, with 11 bases sitting between them. Germline-derived CDR1 and CDR2 are SEHNR and FQNEAQ (reference sequence). This CDR3 region has 13 residues. CDR3 amino acids: CASTDRPNYGYTF. DNA for the CDR3: TGTGCCAGCACGGACAGACCGAACTATGGCTACACCTTC.

The gene calls are TRBV7-9 and TRBJ1-5; 11 bases fit TRBD1. The CDR3 spans 14 residues. In germline, CDR1 is SEHNR, CDR2 FQNEAQ (reference sequence). V shed 5 bases and J 11 bases; nucleotides not matched to a gene: 8. For the CDR3, the DNA is TGTGCCAGCAGCCTAGGACAGGGGGCAAGGGCCCAGCATTTT. This encodes CASSLGQGARAQHF.

The chain links TRBV4-2 to TRBJ2-7, with D possibly TRBD2 on 5 matching bases. V gave up 4 bases and J gave up 2 bases, with 18 bases separating them. CDR3 size: 16 residues. Germline CDR1 is LGHNA and CDR2 is YNFKEQ. The CDR3 loop reads CASSPEGASSAYEQYF. In nucleotides, the CDR3 is TGTGCCAGCAGCCCCGAGGGCGCGTCCTCAGCCTACGAGCAGTACTTC.

The chain uses TRBV27 and TRBJ1-1; D might be TRBD1 (5 bases). The CDR3 covers 12 residues. The V end lost 3 bases, the J end lost 6 bases, and 8 bases lay between the germline ends. Per the germline V gene, CDR1 is MNHEY and CDR2 is SMNVEV (reference sequence). CDR3 nucleotide sequence: TGTGCCAGCAGTTTCTGGGGCTCTGAAGCTTTCTTT. Its translation is CASSFWGSEAFF.

The CDR3 sequence: CASSQDGQGGRQPQHF. The CDR3 DNA reads as TGTGCCAGCAGCCAAGATGGACAGGGAGGGCGTCAGCCCCAGCATTTT. J is TRBJ1-5 and V is TRBV4-2; 8 nucleotides agree with TRBD1. The V and J ends lost 0 bases and 6 bases, in that order; junction bases with no gene match: 7. The CDR3 is 16 residues long. Looked up from germline, CDR1 is LGHNA and CDR2 is YNFKEQ.

This chain connects TRBV27 to TRBJ2-3, with a weak D call TRBD1 (5 bases). The CDR3 runs to 11 residues. The ends were cut back, 9 bases at V and 6 bases at J, with 10 bases in the middle. CDR1 is MNHEY, CDR2 SMNVEV, per germline (reference sequence). The CDR3 nucleotides read TGTGCCAGTTTAAGGGGCGATACGCAGTATTTT. Amino acids: CASLRGDTQYF.